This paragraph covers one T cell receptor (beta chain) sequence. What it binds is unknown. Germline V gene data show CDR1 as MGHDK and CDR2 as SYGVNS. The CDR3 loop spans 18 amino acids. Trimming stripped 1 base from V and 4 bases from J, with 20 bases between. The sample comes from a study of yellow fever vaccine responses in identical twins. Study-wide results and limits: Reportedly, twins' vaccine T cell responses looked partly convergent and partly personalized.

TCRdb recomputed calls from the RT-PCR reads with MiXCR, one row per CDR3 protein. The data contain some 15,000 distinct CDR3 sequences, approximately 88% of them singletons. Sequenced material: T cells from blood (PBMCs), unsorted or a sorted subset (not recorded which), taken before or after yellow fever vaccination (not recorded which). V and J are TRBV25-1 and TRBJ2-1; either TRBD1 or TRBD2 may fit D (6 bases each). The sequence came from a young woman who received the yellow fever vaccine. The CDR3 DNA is TGTGCCAGCAGTGAATCGAGCAGGGGAGGTGTTGGGTACAATGAGCAGTTCTTC. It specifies CASSESSRGGVGYNEQFF.